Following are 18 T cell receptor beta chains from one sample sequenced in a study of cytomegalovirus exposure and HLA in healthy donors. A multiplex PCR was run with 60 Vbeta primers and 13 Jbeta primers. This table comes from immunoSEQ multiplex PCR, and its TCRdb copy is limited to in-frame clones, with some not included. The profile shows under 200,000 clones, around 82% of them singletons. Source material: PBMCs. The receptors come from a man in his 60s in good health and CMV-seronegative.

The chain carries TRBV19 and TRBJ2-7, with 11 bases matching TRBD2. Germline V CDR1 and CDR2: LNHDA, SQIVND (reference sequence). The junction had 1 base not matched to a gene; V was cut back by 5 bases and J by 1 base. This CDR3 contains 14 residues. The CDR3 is CASSVAGGSYEQYF. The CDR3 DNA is TGTGCCAGTAGTGTAGCGGGGGGGTCCTACGAGCAGTACTTC.

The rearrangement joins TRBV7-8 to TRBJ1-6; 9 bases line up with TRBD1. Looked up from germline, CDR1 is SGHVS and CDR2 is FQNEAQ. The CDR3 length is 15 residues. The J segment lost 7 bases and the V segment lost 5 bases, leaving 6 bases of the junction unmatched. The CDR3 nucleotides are TGTGCCAGCAGCCCACAGGGACAGGGCAATTCACCCCTCCACTTT. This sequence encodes CASSPQGQGNSPLHF.

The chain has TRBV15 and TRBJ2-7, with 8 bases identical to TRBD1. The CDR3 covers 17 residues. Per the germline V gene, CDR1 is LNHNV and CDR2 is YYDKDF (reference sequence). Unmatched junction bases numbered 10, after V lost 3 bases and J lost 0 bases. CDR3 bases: TGTGCCACCAGCAGGCTAGACAGGGGCCCCAGCTCCTACGAGCAGTACTTC. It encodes CATSRLDRGPSSYEQYF. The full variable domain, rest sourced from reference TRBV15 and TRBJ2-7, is DAMVIQNPRYQVTQFGKPVTLSCSQTLNHNVMYWYQQKSSQAPKLLFHYYDKDFNNEADTPDNFQSRRPNTSFCFLDIRSPGLGDTAMYLCATSRLDRGPSSYEQYFGPGTRLTVT.

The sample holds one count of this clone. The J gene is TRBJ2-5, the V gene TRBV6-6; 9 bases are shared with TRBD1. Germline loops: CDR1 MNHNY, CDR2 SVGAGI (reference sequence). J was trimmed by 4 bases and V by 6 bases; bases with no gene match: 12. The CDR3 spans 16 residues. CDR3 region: CASRSRTGGERETQYF. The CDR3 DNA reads TGTGCCAGCAGAAGTCGCACAGGGGGCGAGCGAGAGACCCAGTACTTC.

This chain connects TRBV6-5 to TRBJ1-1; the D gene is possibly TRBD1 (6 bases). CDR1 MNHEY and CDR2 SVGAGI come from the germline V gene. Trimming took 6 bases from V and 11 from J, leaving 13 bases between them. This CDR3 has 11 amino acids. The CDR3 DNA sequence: TGTGCCAGCAGGACAGGATTCTGGGCTTTCTTT. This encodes CASRTGFWAFF.

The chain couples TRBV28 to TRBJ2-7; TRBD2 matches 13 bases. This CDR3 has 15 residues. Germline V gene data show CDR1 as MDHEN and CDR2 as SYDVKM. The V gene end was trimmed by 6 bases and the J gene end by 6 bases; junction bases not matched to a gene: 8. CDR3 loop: CASRQTSGRAAEQYF. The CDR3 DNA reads TGTGCCAGCAGACAAACTAGCGGGAGGGCCGCCGAGCAGTACTTC. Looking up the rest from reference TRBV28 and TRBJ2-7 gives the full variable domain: DVKVTQSSRYLVKRTGEKVFLECVQDMDHENMFWYRQDPGLGLRLIYFSYDVKMKEKGDIPEGYSVSREKKERFSLILESASTNQTSMYLCASRQTSGRAAEQYFGPGTRLTVT.

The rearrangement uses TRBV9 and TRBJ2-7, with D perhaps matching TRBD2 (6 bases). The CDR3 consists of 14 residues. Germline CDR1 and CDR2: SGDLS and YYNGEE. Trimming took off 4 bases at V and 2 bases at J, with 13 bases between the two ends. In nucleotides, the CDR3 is TGTGCCAGCAGCCCCGGGGCGGGAACCTACGAGCAGTACTTC. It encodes CASSPGAGTYEQYF. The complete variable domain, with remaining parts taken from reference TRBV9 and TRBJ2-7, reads DSGVTQTPKHLITATGQRVTLRCSPRSGDLSVYWYQQSLDQGLQFLIQYYNGEERAKGNILERFSAQQFPDLHSELNLSSLELGDSALYFCASSPGAGTYEQYFGPGTRLTVT.

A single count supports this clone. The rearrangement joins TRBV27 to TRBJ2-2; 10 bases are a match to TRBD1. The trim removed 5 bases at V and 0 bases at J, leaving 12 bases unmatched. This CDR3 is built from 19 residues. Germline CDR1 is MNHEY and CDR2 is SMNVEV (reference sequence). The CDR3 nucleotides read TGTGCCAGCAGTCGATCAACAGGACAGGGGGAAGCGAACACCGGGGAGCTGTTTTTT. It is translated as CASSRSTGQGEANTGELFF.

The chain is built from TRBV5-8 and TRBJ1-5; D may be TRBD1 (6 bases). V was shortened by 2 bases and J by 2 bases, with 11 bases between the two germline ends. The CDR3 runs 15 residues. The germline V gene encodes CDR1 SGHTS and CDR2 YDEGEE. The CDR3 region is CASSFRQVGNQPQHF. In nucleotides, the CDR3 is TGTGCCAGCAGCTTCCGACAGGTGGGCAATCAGCCCCAGCATTTT.

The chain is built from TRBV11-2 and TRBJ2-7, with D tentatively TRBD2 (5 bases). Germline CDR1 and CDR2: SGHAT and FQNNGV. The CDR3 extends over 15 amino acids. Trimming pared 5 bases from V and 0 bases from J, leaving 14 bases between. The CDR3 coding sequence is TGTGCCAGCAGCGTTAGGAGGCAGAGCTCCTACGAGCAGTACTTC. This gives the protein CASSVRRQSSYEQYF.

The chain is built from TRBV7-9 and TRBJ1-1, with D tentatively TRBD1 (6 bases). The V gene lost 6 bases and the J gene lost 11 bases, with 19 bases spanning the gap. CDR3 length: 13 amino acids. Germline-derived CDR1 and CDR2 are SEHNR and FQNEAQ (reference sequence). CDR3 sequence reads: CASSPLRQAPAFF. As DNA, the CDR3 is TGTGCCAGCAGTCCCCTCCGACAGGCTCCGGCTTTCTTT.

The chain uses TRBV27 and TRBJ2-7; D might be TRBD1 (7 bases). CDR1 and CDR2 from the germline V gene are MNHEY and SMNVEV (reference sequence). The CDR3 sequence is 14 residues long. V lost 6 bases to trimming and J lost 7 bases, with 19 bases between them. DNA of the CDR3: TGTGCCAGCAGCGAAGGAGGGGGCCTTAGTGAGCAGTACTTC. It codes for CASSEGGGLSEQYF.

CDR3 nucleotides: TGCGCCAGCAGTGAGGGACATAACTTCCAAGAGACCCAGTACTTC. Amino acid sequence: CASSEGHNFQETQYF. The rearrangement joins TRBV10-2 to TRBJ2-5; D may be TRBD1 (5 bases). Germline V CDR1 and CDR2: WSHSY, SAAADI. V was cut by 2 bases and J by 1 base, with 11 bases left in between. The CDR3 runs 15 residues.

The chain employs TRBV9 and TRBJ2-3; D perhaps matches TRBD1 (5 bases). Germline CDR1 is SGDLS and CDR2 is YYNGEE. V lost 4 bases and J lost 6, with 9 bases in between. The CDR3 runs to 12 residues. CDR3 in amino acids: CASSWTTDTQYF. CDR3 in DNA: TGTGCCAGCAGCTGGACAACGGATACGCAGTATTTT.

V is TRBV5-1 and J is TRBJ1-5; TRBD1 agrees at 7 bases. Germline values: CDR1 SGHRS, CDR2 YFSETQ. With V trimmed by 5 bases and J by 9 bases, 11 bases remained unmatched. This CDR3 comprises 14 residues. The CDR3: CASRLLQGQGPQHF. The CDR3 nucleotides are TGCGCCAGCAGACTACTACAGGGGCAGGGGCCCCAGCATTTT.

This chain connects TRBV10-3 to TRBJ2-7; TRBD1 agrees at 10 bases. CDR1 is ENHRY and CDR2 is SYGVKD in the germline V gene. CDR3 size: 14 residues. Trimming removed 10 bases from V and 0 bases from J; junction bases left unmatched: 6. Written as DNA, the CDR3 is TGTGCCACCGCGGGACAGGGGACCTCCTACGAGCAGTACTTC. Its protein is CATAGQGTSYEQYF.

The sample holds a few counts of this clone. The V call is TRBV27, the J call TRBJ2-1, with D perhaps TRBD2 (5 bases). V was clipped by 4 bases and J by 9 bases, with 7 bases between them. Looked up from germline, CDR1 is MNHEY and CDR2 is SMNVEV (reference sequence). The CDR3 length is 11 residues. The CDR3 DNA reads TGTGCCAGCAGTTCTAGCAGTGAGCAGTTCTTC. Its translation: CASSSSSEQFF.

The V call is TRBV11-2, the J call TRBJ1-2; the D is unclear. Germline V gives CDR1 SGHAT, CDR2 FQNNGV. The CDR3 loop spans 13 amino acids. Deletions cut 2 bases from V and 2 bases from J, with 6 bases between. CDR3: CASSLLENYGYTF. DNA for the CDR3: TGTGCCAGCAGCTTATTAGAGAACTATGGCTACACCTTC.